This TCR beta chain was identified in a study of CD8+CD57+ T cells in acquired aplastic anemia. Profiling of TCR beta VDJ combinations and CDR3 sequences used genomic DNA as template. TCRdb reanalysed the reads using MiXCR and keeps one entry per CDR3 protein. This sample has 40,000 or so distinct CDR3 sequences, with more than 75% found just once. The V gene lost 8 bases and the J gene lost 3 bases, with 8 bases spanning the gap. Germline V gives CDR1 ENHRY, CDR2 SYGVKD. The CDR3 runs 12 residues. Sequencing used sorted CD4+, CD8+, or CD8+CD57+ T cells (not recorded which) from PBMCs. This clonotype was sampled from a human donor in good health, serving as a control. This chain joins TRBV10-3 and TRBJ1-5; unclear D gene. CDR3 nucleotides: TGTGCCATCGGGCTGAACAATCAGCCCCAGCATTTT. This encodes CAIGLNNQPQHF.